A single sample gave rise to the 22 T cell receptor beta chains below, sequenced in a study of blood T cell repertoires in COVID-19. Clones were sequenced by immunoSEQ multiplex PCR, and TCRdb holds only the in-frame ones, with some missing. The sample contains more than 200,000 clones, roughly 84% of which appear only once. Sequences were obtained from peripheral blood. These receptors all stem from a man aged 55 to 70 with acute or convalescent COVID-19.

The chain uses TRBV5-1 and TRBJ2-7; 12 nucleotides align to TRBD2. The CDR3 covers 15 residues. The germline gives CDR1 SGHRS, CDR2 YFSETQ. With 3 bases clipped from V and 3 bases from J, the junction kept 4 bases outside the gene matches. In DNA, the CDR3 is TGCGCCAGCAGCTACGGACTAGCGGGAAGCTACGAGCAGTACTTC. It specifies CASSYGLAGSYEQYF.

This chain uses TRBV4-3 with TRBJ2-1, with unresolved D. V gave up 4 bases and J gave up 6 bases, with 13 bases separating them. Germline-derived CDR1 and CDR2 are LGHNA and YSLEER. CDR3 size: 14 residues. CDR3 sequence (DNA): TGCGCCAGCAGCCTCGAACGGGTAGGCAATGAGCAGTTCTTC. The encoded protein is CASSLERVGNEQFF.

This clone was observed once. V usage is TRBV5-1 and J usage is TRBJ2-7, with D tentatively TRBD2 (6 bases). Germline V gene lookup returns CDR1 SGHRS and CDR2 YFSETQ. V was pared by 3 bases and J by 3 bases, with 7 bases between. The CDR3 runs 12 residues. CDR3 sequence reads: CASSSEGYEQYF. The CDR3 bases are TGCGCCAGCAGCTCGGAGGGCTACGAGCAGTACTTC.

The V gene is TRBV5-6, the J gene TRBJ2-7, with 11 bases fitting TRBD1. The germline CDR1 and CDR2 sequences are SGHDT and YYEEEE. V lost 4 bases, J lost 9 bases, and 3 bases stayed unmatched. There are 12 residues in the CDR3. The CDR3 spells CASSMDRGLQYF. In nucleotides, the CDR3 is TGTGCCAGCAGCATGGACAGGGGGCTGCAGTACTTC.

The chain carries TRBV19 and TRBJ2-7; D is perhaps TRBD2 (5 bases). Per germline, CDR1 LNHDA and CDR2 SQIVND (reference sequence). The CDR3 sequence is 14 residues long. Trimming left V 7 bases short and J 4 bases short, with 17 bases between. The CDR3 loop reads CASTPGLLSYEQYF. The CDR3 nucleotides are TGTGCCAGTACTCCCGGACTCCTCTCTTACGAGCAGTACTTC.

The chain recombines TRBV6-5 with TRBJ2-3, with D perhaps TRBD2 (6 bases). Germline values: CDR1 MNHEY, CDR2 SVGAGI. V was cut by 8 bases and J by 2 bases, with 17 bases left in between. This CDR3 has 15 amino acids. The CDR3 loop reads CASGRDSRPTDTQYF. The CDR3 DNA is TGTGCCAGCGGTCGGGACTCGCGGCCCACAGATACGCAGTATTTT.

In regard to this clone: This sample includes further DNA sequences coding for the same CDR3. This chain links TRBV5-1 with TRBJ1-1, with a weak D call TRBD1 (5 bases). The CDR3 has 14 amino acids. Trimming shortened V by 4 bases and J by 1 base, and 11 bases separated the two germline ends. Per germline, CDR1 SGHRS and CDR2 YFSETQ. CDR3 amino acids: CASSLQGRNTEAFF. The CDR3 coding sequence is TGCGCCAGCAGCCTCCAGGGAAGGAACACTGAAGCTTTCTTT.

This sequence joins TRBV7-2 and TRBJ2-1; a possible D gene is TRBD2 (5 bases). The length of the CDR3 is 15 residues. V lost 3 bases to trimming and J lost 1 base, with 10 bases between them. Germline V gives CDR1 SGHTA, CDR2 FQGNSA. CDR3 in amino acids: CASSFLSGSYNEQFF. The CDR3 DNA reads as TGTGCCAGCAGCTTTCTGTCGGGATCCTACAATGAGCAGTTCTTC.

V and J are TRBV28 and TRBJ1-5; a weak D match, TRBD1 (6 bases). This CDR3 region has 12 residues. Germline V gene data show CDR1 as MDHEN and CDR2 as SYDVKM. V dropped 5 bases and J dropped 6 bases, with 8 bases sitting between them. The CDR3 bases are TGTGCCAGCAGTCAGGGGATTCAGCCCCAGCATTTT. It codes for CASSQGIQPQHF.

This chain uses TRBV10-3 with TRBJ2-2, with a weak D call TRBD1 (5 bases). CDR1 is ENHRY and CDR2 is SYGVKD in the germline V gene. This CDR3 is 15 amino acids long. Trimming removed 4 bases at V and 2 bases at J, with 11 bases between. The CDR3 DNA sequence: TGTGCCATCAGTGGGGCGGACATCAACACCGGGGAGCTGTTTTTT. Translated, it gives CAISGADINTGELFF.

The chain joins TRBV5-1 to TRBJ1-4; 9 bases line up with TRBD1. This CDR3 contains 15 residues. From germline, CDR1 is SGHRS and CDR2 YFSETQ. Trimming at V came to 0 bases and at J to 12 bases, leaving 9 bases not matched to a gene. The CDR3, as DNA: TGCGCCAGCAGCTTGGGCGGGACAGGGCTTTCAGAACTGTTTTTT. Its protein product is CASSLGGTGLSELFF.

The chain joins TRBV7-6 to TRBJ2-7, with D maybe TRBD1 (6 bases). Trimming stripped 0 bases from V and 2 bases from J, with 11 bases between. The CDR3 has 15 amino acids. The germline V gene has CDR1 SGHVS and CDR2 FNYEAQ. CDR3: CASSLAQGPPYEQYF. The CDR3 nucleotides are TGTGCCAGCAGCTTAGCGCAGGGGCCCCCCTACGAGCAGTACTTC.

This clone was seen only a few times. The chain has TRBV19 and TRBJ2-3; the match to TRBD1 covers 8 bases. The V segment lost 7 bases and the J segment 1 base; nucleotides outside the gene matches: 7. The CDR3 is 15 amino acids. Germline CDR1 and CDR2: LNHDA and SQIVND (reference sequence). The CDR3 loop is CASTKDRVGTDTQYF. The CDR3 region has the DNA TGTGCCAGTACCAAGGACAGGGTAGGCACAGATACGCAGTATTTT. The complete variable domain, with remaining parts taken from reference TRBV19 and TRBJ2-3, reads DGGITQSPKYLFRKEGQNVTLSCEQNLNHDAMYWYRQDPGQGLRLIYYSQIVNDFQKGDIAEGYSVSREKKESFPLTVTSAQKNPTAFYLCASTKDRVGTDTQYFGPGTRLTVL.

The chain has TRBV7-9 and TRBJ2-7; TRBD1 is a possible D gene (7 bases). There are 15 residues in the CDR3. V gave up 3 bases and J gave up 4 bases, with 16 bases separating them. Germline V gene sequence: CDR1 SEHNR, CDR2 FQNEAQ (reference sequence). The CDR3 DNA is TGTGCCAGCAGCTTCGGAGGGGGCCACGTGTACGAGCAGTACTTC. Its translation: CASSFGGGHVYEQYF.

This clone appeared a single time. The chain links TRBV19 to TRBJ1-2; D possibly corresponds to TRBD1 (5 bases). CDR3 length: 17 residues. Trimming shortened V by 6 bases and J by 7 bases, and 27 bases separated the two germline ends. Germline assignment: CDR1 LNHDA and CDR2 SQIVND (reference sequence). CDR3 loop: CASSDRQRVTLGGGYTF. CDR3 DNA: TGTGCCAGTAGCGACCGACAGAGAGTAACACTTGGTGGTGGCTACACCTTC.

The chain carries TRBV9 and TRBJ1-1; 7 bases are shared with TRBD1. CDR1 and CDR2 from the germline V gene are SGDLS and YYNGEE. The V and J ends lost 3 bases and 0 bases, in that order; junction bases with no gene match: 5. The CDR3 extends over 15 amino acids. The CDR3 region has the DNA TGTGCCAGCAGCGCCTGGACAGGCTTGAACACTGAAGCTTTCTTT. Translated, it gives CASSAWTGLNTEAFF.

The chain combines TRBV3-1 (or the pseudogene TRBV3-2) with TRBJ2-1; 11 nucleotides align to TRBD2. CDR1 is LGHDT, CDR2 YNNKEL, per germline (reference sequence). The length of the CDR3 is 15 residues. V dropped 4 bases and J dropped 6; count of bases not matched to a gene: 5. CDR3 loop: CASSPGTSGLNEQFF. The CDR3, as DNA: TGTGCCAGCAGCCCCGGGACTAGCGGCCTCAATGAGCAGTTCTTC.

V and J are TRBV18 and TRBJ2-5; 8 positions agree with TRBD2. This CDR3 contains 15 residues. Germline V gene data show CDR1 as KGHSH and CDR2 as LQKENI. The ends lost 2 bases at V and 5 bases at J; junction bases unmatched: 7. CDR3 in amino acids: CASSPSRGGHETQYF. In nucleotides, the CDR3 is TGTGCCAGCTCACCATCCCGGGGGGGGCACGAGACCCAGTACTTC.

The CDR3 nucleotides read TGCAGCGTTGAAAACAATGGCTACACCTTC. Translation gives CSVENNGYTF. The V gene is TRBV29-1, the J gene TRBJ1-2; D is unresolved. CDR1 and CDR2 (germline): SQVTM, ANQGSEA. V was trimmed by 2 bases and J by 6 bases, leaving 4 bases between them. This CDR3 spans 10 amino acids.

The rearrangement uses TRBV28 and TRBJ2-1; tentatively, D is TRBD1 (5 bases). This CDR3 has 15 residues. Trimming took off 6 bases at V and 5 bases at J, with 17 bases between the two ends. CDR1 and CDR2 (germline): MDHEN, SYDVKM. The CDR3 spells CASRKGPRRDNEQFF. The DNA of the CDR3 is TGTGCCAGCAGAAAGGGGCCGCGCCGTGACAATGAGCAGTTCTTC.

V and J are TRBV14 and TRBJ1-1; D possibly corresponds to TRBD1 (5 bases). V shed 3 bases and J shed 1 base, with 12 bases lying between them. The germline gives CDR1 SGHDN, CDR2 FVKESK. This CDR3 comprises 15 residues. The CDR3: CASSHLRGPNTEAFF. CDR3 DNA: TGTGCCAGCAGCCACCTAAGGGGCCCGAACACTGAAGCTTTCTTT.

The gene calls are TRBV12-5 and TRBJ2-1; no reliable D call. V was pared by 2 bases and J by 6 bases, with 17 bases between. The CDR3 consists of 16 residues. Germline V gene sequence: CDR1 LGHNT, CDR2 FRNRAP. DNA of the CDR3: TGTGCTAGTGGTTTGTCCCGGGTCTGGAGATTCAATGAGCAGTTCTTC. Residues: CASGLSRVWRFNEQFF.